The T cell receptor (beta chain) under discussion was sequenced for a study of blood T cells in healthy people across ages. Roughly 10 milliliters of peripheral blood were drawn from each donor. No fewer than 6 micrograms of total RNA were isolated from every sample. The CDR3 is 15 residues long. Germline V gives CDR1 SGHRS, CDR2 YFSETQ. Turning to this clonotype: The junction departs from germline at one end; a sequencing error may be responsible.

Together with a sample-barcoded 5' primer, a J-beta primer mix was included in a second PCR lasting roughly 6 to 12 cycles. TCRdb itself ran the 5' RACE reads through MiXCR, one entry per CDR3 protein. The table includes 600,000 to 1,000,000 distinct CDR3 sequences, roughly 25% detected once. The data were also submitted as part of a second study, on T cells of mothers and their children.

The V call is TRBV5-1, the J call TRBJ2-1, with D uncertain. The clonotype comes from a boy younger than 18 in good health. The sample comprised blood. CDR3 in DNA: TGCGCCAGCAGGTTGGCGGTTAGCTCCTACAATGAGCAGTTCTTC. This sequence encodes CASRLAVSSYNEQFF.